The sequence of this TCR beta chain was determined in a study of T cell responses to AZD1222 COVID-19 vaccine. Looking at the study overall: The analysis combined second doses at about 4 or about 12 weeks.

The CDR3 loop spans 15 amino acids. V lost 1 base and J 12 bases, leaving 22 bases between the germline ends. From germline, CDR1 is SGHKS and CDR2 YYEKEE (reference sequence). Profiling relied on immunoSEQ multiplex PCR, and the TCRdb table lists in-frame clones only, not all of them. The data contain approximately 80,000 clones, approximately 90% of them singletons. The TCR comes from an adult in good health. The starting material was peripheral blood, obtained on day 0 of AZD1222 vaccination. The chain couples TRBV5-5 to TRBJ1-2, with no clear D. The CDR3 loop is CASSLFSVYRVQDTF. The CDR3 DNA reads TGTGCCAGCAGCTTGTTTTCCGTCTATAGGGTTCAGGACACCTTC. The full variable domain, in which reference TRBV5-5 and TRBJ1-2 provide the parts outside the CDR3, is DAGVTQSPTHLIKTRGQQVTLRCSPISGHKSVSWYQQVLGQGPQFIFQYYEKEERGRGNFPDRFSARQFPNYSSELNVNALLLGDSALYLCASSLFSVYRVQDTFGSGTRLTVV.